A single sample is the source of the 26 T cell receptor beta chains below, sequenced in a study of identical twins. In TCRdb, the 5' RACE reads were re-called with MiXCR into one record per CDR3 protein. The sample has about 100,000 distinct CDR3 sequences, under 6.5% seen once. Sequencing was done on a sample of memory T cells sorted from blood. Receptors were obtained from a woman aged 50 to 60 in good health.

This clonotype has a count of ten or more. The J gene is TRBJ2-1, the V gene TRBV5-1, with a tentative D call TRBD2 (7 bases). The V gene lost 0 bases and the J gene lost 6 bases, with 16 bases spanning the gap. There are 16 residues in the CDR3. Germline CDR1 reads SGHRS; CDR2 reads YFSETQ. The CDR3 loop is CASSLAYRAGANEQFF. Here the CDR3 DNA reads TGCGCCAGCAGCTTGGCCTACAGGGCGGGGGCCAATGAGCAGTTCTTC.

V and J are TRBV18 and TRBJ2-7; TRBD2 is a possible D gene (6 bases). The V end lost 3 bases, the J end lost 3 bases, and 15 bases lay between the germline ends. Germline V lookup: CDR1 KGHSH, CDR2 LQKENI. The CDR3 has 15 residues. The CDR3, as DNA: TGTGCCAGCTCACCGGCGGGGCGGGATGGCTACGAGCAGTACGTC. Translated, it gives CASSPAGRDGYEQYV.

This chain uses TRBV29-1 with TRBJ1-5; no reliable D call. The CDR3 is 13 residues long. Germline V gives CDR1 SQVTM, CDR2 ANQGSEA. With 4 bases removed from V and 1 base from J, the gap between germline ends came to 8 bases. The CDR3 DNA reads TGCAGCGTTGCGGGGTCGAGCAATCAGCCCCAGCATTTT. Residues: CSVAGSSNQPQHF.

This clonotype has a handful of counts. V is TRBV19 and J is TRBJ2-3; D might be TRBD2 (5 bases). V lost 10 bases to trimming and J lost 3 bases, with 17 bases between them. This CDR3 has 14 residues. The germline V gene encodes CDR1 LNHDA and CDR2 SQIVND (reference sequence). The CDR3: CATTNAGWTDTQYF. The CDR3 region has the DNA TGTGCCACCACGAACGCGGGTTGGACAGATACGCAGTATTTT.

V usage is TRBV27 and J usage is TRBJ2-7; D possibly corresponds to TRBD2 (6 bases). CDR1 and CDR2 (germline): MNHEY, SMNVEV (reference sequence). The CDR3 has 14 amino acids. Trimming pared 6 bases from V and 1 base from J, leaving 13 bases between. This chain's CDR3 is CASREAGRSYEQYF. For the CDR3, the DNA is TGTGCCAGCAGGGAGGCTGGGAGGTCCTACGAGCAGTACTTC.

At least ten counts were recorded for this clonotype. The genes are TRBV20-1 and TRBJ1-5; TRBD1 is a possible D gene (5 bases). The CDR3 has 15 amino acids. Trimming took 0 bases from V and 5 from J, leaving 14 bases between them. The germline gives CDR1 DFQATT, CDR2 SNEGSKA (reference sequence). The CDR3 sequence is CSARDGGQGHQPQHF. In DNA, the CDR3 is TGCAGTGCTAGAGATGGAGGACAAGGTCATCAGCCCCAGCATTTT.

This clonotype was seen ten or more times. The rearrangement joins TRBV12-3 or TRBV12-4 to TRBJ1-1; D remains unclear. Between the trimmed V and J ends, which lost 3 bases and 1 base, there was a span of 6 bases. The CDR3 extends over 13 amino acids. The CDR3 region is CASSFSPNTEAFF. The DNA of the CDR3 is TGTGCCAGCAGTTTCTCCCCGAACACTGAAGCTTTCTTT.

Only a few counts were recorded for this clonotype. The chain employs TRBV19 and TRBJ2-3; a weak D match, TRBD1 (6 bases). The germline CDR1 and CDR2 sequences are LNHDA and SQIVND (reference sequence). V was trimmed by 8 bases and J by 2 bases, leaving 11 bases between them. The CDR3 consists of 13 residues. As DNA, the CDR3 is TGTGCCAGTCTACGGACAGACACAGATACGCAGTATTTT. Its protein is CASLRTDTDTQYF.

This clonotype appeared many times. The chain's CDR3 is CASSQLPGLAAYNEQFF. The CDR3 DNA reads as TGTGCCAGCAGTCAACTCCCGGGACTAGCGGCCTACAATGAGCAGTTCTTC. The chain couples TRBV6-9 to TRBJ2-1, with 11 positions matching TRBD2. V lost 5 bases, J lost 2 bases, and 8 bases stayed unmatched. CDR1 and CDR2 (germline): MNHGY, SVAAGI. This CDR3 is built from 17 residues.

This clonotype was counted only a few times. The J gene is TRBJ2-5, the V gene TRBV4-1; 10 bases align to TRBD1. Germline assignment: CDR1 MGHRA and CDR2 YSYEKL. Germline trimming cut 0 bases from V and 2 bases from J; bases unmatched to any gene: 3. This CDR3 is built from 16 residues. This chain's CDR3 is CASSQDGTGVQETQYF. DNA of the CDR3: TGCGCCAGCAGCCAAGACGGGACAGGGGTTCAAGAGACCCAGTACTTC.

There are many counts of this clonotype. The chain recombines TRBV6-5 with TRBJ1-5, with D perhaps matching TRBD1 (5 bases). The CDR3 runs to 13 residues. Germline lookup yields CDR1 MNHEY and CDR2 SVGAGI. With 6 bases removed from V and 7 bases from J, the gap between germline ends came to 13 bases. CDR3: CASSKGREQPQHF. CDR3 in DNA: TGTGCCAGCAGCAAGGGGCGCGAACAGCCCCAGCATTTT.

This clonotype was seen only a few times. The CDR3 region is CASGLGGSGANVLTF. CDR3 bases: TGTGCTAGTGGTTTGGGTGGGAGTGGGGCCAACGTCCTGACTTTC. The V call is TRBV12-5, the J call TRBJ2-6, with D maybe TRBD2 (5 bases). The germline gives CDR1 LGHNT, CDR2 FRNRAP. Trimming left V 1 base short and J 3 bases short, with 7 bases between. The CDR3 is 15 residues long.

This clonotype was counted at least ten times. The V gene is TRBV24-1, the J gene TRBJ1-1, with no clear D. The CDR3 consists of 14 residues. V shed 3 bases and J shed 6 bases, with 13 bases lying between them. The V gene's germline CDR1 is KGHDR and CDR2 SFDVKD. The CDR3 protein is CATSDTSGSPEAFF. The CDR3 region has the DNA TGTGCCACCAGTGATACCTCAGGTTCTCCTGAAGCTTTCTTT.

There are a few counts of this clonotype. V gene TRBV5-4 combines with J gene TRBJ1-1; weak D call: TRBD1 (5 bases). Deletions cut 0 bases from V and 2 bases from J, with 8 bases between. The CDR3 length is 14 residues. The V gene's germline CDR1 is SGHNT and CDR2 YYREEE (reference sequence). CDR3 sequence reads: CASSLGGQNTEAFF. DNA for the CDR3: TGTGCCAGCAGCTTGGGGGGCCAAAACACTGAAGCTTTCTTT.

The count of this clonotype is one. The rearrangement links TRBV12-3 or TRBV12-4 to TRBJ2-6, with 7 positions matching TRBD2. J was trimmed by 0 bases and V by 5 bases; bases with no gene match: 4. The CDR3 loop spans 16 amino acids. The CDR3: CASSGRGSSGANVLTF. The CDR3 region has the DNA TGTGCCAGCAGTGGGAGGGGAAGCTCTGGGGCCAACGTCCTGACTTTC.

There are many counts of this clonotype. The DNA for the CDR3 is TGTGCCATCAGTGACACAAGACTAGGCGGAGCCTACGAGCAGTACTTC. This sequence encodes CAISDTRLGGAYEQYF. J is TRBJ2-7 and V is TRBV10-3, with D possibly TRBD2 on 6 matching bases. The V end was cut by 3 bases, the J end by 2 bases, with 17 bases between. This CDR3 has 16 residues. The V gene's germline CDR1 is ENHRY and CDR2 SYGVKD.

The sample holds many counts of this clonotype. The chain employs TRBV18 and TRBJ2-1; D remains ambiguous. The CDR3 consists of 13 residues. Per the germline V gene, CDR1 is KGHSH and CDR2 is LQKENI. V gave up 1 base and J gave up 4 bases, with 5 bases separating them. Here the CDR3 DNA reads TGTGCCAGCTCACCACAAGGGTACAATGAGCAGTTCTTC. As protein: CASSPQGYNEQFF.

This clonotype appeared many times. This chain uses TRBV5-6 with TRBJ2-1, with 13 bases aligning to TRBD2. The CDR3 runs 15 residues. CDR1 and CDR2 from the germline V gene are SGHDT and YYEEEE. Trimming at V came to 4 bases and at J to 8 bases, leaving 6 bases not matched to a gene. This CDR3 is CASSALAGGWDEQFF. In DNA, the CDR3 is TGTGCCAGCAGCGCACTAGCGGGAGGGTGGGATGAGCAGTTCTTC.

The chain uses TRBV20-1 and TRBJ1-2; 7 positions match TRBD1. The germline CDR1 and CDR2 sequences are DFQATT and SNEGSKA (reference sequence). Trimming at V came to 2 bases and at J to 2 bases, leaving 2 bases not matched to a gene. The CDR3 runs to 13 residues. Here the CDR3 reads CSARPQGNYGYTF. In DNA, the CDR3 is TGCAGTGCTAGACCACAGGGGAACTATGGCTACACCTTC.

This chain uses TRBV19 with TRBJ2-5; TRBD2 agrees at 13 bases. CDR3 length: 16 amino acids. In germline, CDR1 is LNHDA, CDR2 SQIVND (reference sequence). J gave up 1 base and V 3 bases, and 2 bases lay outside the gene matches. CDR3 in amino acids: CASSIGTSGIQETQYF. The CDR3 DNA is TGTGCCAGTAGTATTGGGACTAGCGGGATCCAAGAGACCCAGTACTTC.

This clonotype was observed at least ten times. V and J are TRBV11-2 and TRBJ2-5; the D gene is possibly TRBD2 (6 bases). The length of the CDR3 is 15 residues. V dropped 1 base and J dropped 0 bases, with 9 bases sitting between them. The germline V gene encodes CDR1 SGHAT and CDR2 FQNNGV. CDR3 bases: TGTGCCAGCAGCTTAGGTCAGCGGGACCAAGAGACCCAGTACTTC. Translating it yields CASSLGQRDQETQYF.

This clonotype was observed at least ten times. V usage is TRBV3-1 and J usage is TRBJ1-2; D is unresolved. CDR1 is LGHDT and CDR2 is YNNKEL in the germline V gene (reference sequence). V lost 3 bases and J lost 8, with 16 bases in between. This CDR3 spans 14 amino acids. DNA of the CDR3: TGTGCCAGCAGCCAGGGAAACGGGGAGCAAGGCTACACCTTC. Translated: CASSQGNGEQGYTF. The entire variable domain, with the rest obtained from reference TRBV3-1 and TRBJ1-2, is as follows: DTAVSQTPKYLVTQMGNDKSIKCEQNLGHDTMYWYKQDSKKFLKIMFSYNNKELIINETVPNRFSPKSPDKAHLNLHINSLELGDSAVYFCASSQGNGEQGYTFGSGTRLTVV.

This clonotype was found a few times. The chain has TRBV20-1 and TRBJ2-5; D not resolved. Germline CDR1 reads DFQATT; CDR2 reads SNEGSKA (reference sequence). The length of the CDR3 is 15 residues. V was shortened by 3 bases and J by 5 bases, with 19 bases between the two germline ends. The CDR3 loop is CSARDASVGWETQYF. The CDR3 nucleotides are TGCAGTGCTAGGGACGCTTCTGTGGGCTGGGAGACCCAGTACTTC.

The CDR3 sequence is CASSASLEGETQYF. The CDR3, as DNA: TGTGCCAGCAGCGCATCCCTGGAGGGAGAGACCCAGTACTTC. J is TRBJ2-5 and V is TRBV27; possible D gene TRBD2, 6 bases. The CDR3 is 14 amino acids. Germline-derived CDR1 and CDR2 are MNHEY and SMNVEV (reference sequence). Between the trimmed V and J ends, which lost 6 bases and 4 bases, there was a span of 15 bases.

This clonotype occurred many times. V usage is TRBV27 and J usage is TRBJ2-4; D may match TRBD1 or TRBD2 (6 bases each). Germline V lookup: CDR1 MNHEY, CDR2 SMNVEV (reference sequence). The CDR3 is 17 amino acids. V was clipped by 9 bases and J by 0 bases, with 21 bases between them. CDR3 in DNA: TGTGCCAGTCGTCCCTTACAAGGGGGGCTAGCCAAAAACATTCAGTACTTC. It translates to CASRPLQGGLAKNIQYF.

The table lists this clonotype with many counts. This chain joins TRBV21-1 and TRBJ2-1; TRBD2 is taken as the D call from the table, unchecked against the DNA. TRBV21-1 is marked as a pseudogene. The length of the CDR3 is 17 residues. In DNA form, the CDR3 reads TGTGCCAGCAGCGCCCCGGACCTAGCGGGAGGGCCCGTTGAGCAGTTCTTC. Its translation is CASSAPDLAGGPVEQFF.